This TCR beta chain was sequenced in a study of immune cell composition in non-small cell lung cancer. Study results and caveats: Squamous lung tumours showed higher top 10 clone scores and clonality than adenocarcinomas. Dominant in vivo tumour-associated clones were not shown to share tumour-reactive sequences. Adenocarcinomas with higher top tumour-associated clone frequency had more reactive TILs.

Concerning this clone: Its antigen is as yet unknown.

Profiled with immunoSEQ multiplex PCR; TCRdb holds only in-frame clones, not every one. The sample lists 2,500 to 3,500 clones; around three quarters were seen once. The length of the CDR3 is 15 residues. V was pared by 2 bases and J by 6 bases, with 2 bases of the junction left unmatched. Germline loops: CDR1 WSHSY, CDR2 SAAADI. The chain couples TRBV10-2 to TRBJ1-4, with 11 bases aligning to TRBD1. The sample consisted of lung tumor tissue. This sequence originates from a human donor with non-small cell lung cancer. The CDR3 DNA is TGCGCCAGCAGTGAGGGACAGGGGGCGTATGAAAAACTGTTTTTT. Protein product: CASSEGQGAYEKLFF.